A selection of T cell receptor beta chains follows, all from one sample in a study of PD-1 blockade in classical Hodgkin lymphoma. The data were produced by immunoSEQ multiplex PCR, yet TCRdb's version contains in-frame clones alone and is incomplete. The data contain about 47,000 clones, more than 75% of them seen just once; the ten biggest clones take up about 19%. The source material was peripheral blood mononuclear cells (PBMCs), sampled before the fourth cycle of nivolumab. Receptor source: a human donor with classical Hodgkin lymphoma. Both conserved end residues are part of each CDR3. A D gene is named only where the DNA matches it firmly. Some rows mark clone size as missing; the rest say once, few, many or name a class of expanded clone.

clone size: NA
J gene: TRBJ1-1
V gene: TRBV6-6
D gene: NA
CDR3 DNA: TGTGCCAGCAGTTACGAAAACACTGAAGCTTTCTTT
CDR3 protein: CASSYENTEAFF

clone size: few
J gene: TRBJ2-7
V gene: TRBV6-5
D gene: NA
CDR3 DNA: TGTGCCAGCAGGGCAGACAGATCTCGTGGCGAGCAGTACTTC
CDR3 protein: CASRADRSRGEQYF

clone size: once
J gene: TRBJ2-3
V gene: TRBV4-3
D gene: TRBD1
CDR3 DNA: TGCGCCAGCAGCCTTGATACCGACCGGGACAGGGATCCAGATACGCAGTATTTT
CDR3 protein: CASSLDTDRDRDPDTQYF

clone size: NA
J gene: TRBJ2-2
V gene: TRBV11-2
D gene: TRBD1
CDR3 DNA: TGTGCCAGCAGTCGACAGGGGGTAAACACCGGGGAGCTGTTTTTT
CDR3 protein: CASSRQGVNTGELFF

clone size: NA
J gene: TRBJ1-1
V gene: TRBV10-3
D gene: NA
CDR3 DNA: TGTGCCATCAATCCGGGAGGGGACACTGAAGCTTTCTTT
CDR3 protein: CAINPGGDTEAFF

clone size: NA
J gene: TRBJ2-6
V gene: TRBV9
D gene: NA
CDR3 DNA: TGTGCCAGCAGCGACTGGGGCTCTGGGGCCAACGTCCTGACTTTC
CDR3 protein: CASSDWGSGANVLTF

clone size: NA
J gene: TRBJ2-1
V gene: TRBV10-3
D gene: TRBD1
CDR3 DNA: TGTGCCATCGGAGCCGGGACAGGGGCTTACAATGAGCAGTTCTTC
CDR3 protein: CAIGAGTGAYNEQFF

clone size: NA
J gene: TRBJ2-2
V gene: TRBV5-1
D gene: TRBD1
CDR3 DNA: TGCGCCAGCAGCGACCGGACAGGGCCGCAGAACACCGGGGAGCTGTTTTTT
CDR3 protein: CASSDRTGPQNTGELFF

clone size: NA
J gene: TRBJ1-1
V gene: TRBV18
D gene: NA
CDR3 DNA: TGTGCCAGCTCACTGGCACTGCCGGGTGGGAACACTGAAGCTTTCTTT
CDR3 protein: CASSLALPGGNTEAFF

clone size: NA
J gene: TRBJ1-1
V gene: TRBV19
D gene: NA
CDR3 DNA: TGTGCCAGTAGTCATACGACCGTACTGAACACTGAAGCTTTCTTT
CDR3 protein: CASSHTTVLNTEAFF

clone size: NA
J gene: TRBJ2-1
V gene: TRBV28
D gene: NA
CDR3 DNA: TGTGCCAGCAGTGTGCAACCAGGGTCCTACAATGAGCAGTTCTTC
CDR3 protein: CASSVQPGSYNEQFF

clone size: few
J gene: TRBJ2-3
V gene: TRBV15
D gene: NA
CDR3 DNA: TGTGCCACCAGCAGACCGGGGCAAATAACAGATACGCAGTATTTT
CDR3 protein: CATSRPGQITDTQYF

clone size: NA
J gene: TRBJ2-3
V gene: TRBV14
D gene: NA
CDR3 DNA: TGTGCCAGCAGCCCCTTTAGCGGCAGCACAGATACGCAGTATTTT
CDR3 protein: CASSPFSGSTDTQYF

clone size: few
J gene: TRBJ1-2
V gene: TRBV6-6
D gene: NA
CDR3 DNA: TGTGCCAGCAGTTACGGGGGCTATGGCTACACCTTC
CDR3 protein: CASSYGGYGYTF

clone size: NA
J gene: TRBJ2-7
V gene: TRBV19
D gene: TRBD1
CDR3 DNA: TGTGCCAGTAGTATCGGACAGGGAGGCGAGCAGTACTTC
CDR3 protein: CASSIGQGGEQYF

clone size: few
J gene: TRBJ1-1
V gene: TRBV6-4
D gene: NA
CDR3 DNA: TGTGCCAGCAGTGACGCTCCAGGATTAGTTGAAGCTTTCTTT
CDR3 protein: CASSDAPGLVEAFF

clone size: NA
J gene: TRBJ1-5
V gene: TRBV6-6
D gene: NA
CDR3 DNA: TGTGCCAGCAGTCCCCCAGAGGAGCCCCAGCATTTT
CDR3 protein: CASSPPEEPQHF

clone size: NA
J gene: TRBJ2-5
V gene: TRBV5-6
D gene: NA
CDR3 DNA: TGTGCCAGCAGCTTTATTCCCATCTCGTCGGAGACCCAGTACTTC
CDR3 protein: CASSFIPISSETQYF

clone size: NA
J gene: TRBJ2-5
V gene: TRBV11-2
D gene: TRBD1
CDR3 DNA: TGTGCCAGCAGACCTCGACAGGGTGGTCAAGAGACCCAGTACTTC
CDR3 protein: CASRPRQGGQETQYF

clone size: NA
J gene: TRBJ1-2
V gene: TRBV30
D gene: TRBD1
CDR3 DNA: TGTGCCTGGACCCCCCGGGGGCAGGGGGCGTGGGGGGTTAACTATGGCTACACCTTC
CDR3 protein: CAWTPRGQGAWGVNYGYTF

clone size: NA
J gene: TRBJ2-3
V gene: TRBV7-9
D gene: NA
CDR3 DNA: TGTGCCAGCAGCTTACAGTCAAGCACAGATACGCAGTATTTT
CDR3 protein: CASSLQSSTDTQYF

clone size: once
J gene: TRBJ2-7
V gene: TRBV2
D gene: NA
CDR3 DNA: TGTGCCAGCACCGACACCCGCGGTAGAGTCGCCTACGAGCAGTACTTC
CDR3 protein: CASTDTRGRVAYEQYF

clone size: NA
J gene: TRBJ1-4
V gene: TRBV9
D gene: NA
CDR3 DNA: TGTGCCAGCAGCGTAGTAGGGGAGAGTGAAAAACTGTTTTTT
CDR3 protein: CASSVVGESEKLFF